The 24 T cell receptor beta chains presented below share a single source sample, sequenced in a study of cytomegalovirus exposure and HLA in healthy donors. The PCR employed 60 Vbeta primers together with 13 Jbeta primers. The protocol was immunoSEQ multiplex PCR, while the TCRdb copy is restricted to in-frame clones and leaves out a portion. This table has around 190,000 clones, less than 80% appearing once. The specimen sequenced was PBMCs. The origin of the receptors is a woman in her thirties in good health and CMV-seropositive.

The rearrangement links TRBV5-5 to TRBJ2-3; TRBD1 matches at 8 bases. Per germline, CDR1 SGHKS and CDR2 YYEKEE (reference sequence). V shed 2 bases, J shed 3 bases, and the junction held 5 bases outside the gene matches. The CDR3 runs 15 residues. The CDR3 protein is CASSLRQGWTDTQYF. The CDR3 DNA sequence: TGTGCCAGCAGCTTAAGACAGGGGTGGACAGATACGCAGTATTTT.

The V and J genes are TRBV7-2 and TRBJ1-5; D is possibly TRBD1 (5 bases). Trimming removed 1 base at V and 2 bases at J, with 9 bases between. The CDR3 is 15 amino acids. CDR1 and CDR2 from the germline V gene are SGHTA and FQGNSA. The CDR3 protein is CASSLVGGGNQPQHF. CDR3 nucleotide sequence: TGTGCCAGCAGCTTAGTTGGAGGGGGCAATCAGCCCCAGCATTTT. Full variable domain (remainder filled in from reference TRBV7-2 and TRBJ1-5): GAGVSQSPSNKVTEKGKDVELRCDPISGHTALYWYRQSLGQGLEFLIYFQGNSAPDKSGLPSDRFSAERTGGSVSTLTIQRTQQEDSAVYLCASSLVGGGNQPQHFGDGTRLSIL.

This chain joins TRBV11-3 and TRBJ2-5; a weak D match, TRBD1 (5 bases). CDR1 is SGHNT and CDR2 is YENEEA in the germline V gene. This CDR3 comprises 14 residues. Trimming pared 3 bases from V and 4 bases from J, leaving 12 bases between. This CDR3 is CASSFQGSGETQYF. The CDR3 nucleotides are TGTGCCAGCAGCTTCCAGGGTAGTGGAGAGACCCAGTACTTC.

This chain links TRBV11-2 with TRBJ2-7; D may be TRBD1 (6 bases). The V end lost 5 bases, the J end lost 2 bases, and 16 bases lay between the germline ends. Germline V gene lookup returns CDR1 SGHAT and CDR2 FQNNGV. The CDR3 extends over 15 amino acids. CDR3 in DNA: TGTGCCAGCAGCCCGGACAGAGAAATAACCTACGAGCAGTACTTC. Amino acid sequence: CASSPDREITYEQYF.

J is TRBJ1-1 and V is TRBV6-5; 7 bases map to TRBD1. Germline V gene data show CDR1 as MNHEY and CDR2 as SVGAGI. The CDR3 totals 13 residues. The junction had 0 bases not matched to a gene; V was cut back by 1 base and J by 4 bases. The CDR3 DNA reads as TGTGCCAGCAGTTACTACAGGGGCACTGAAGCTTTCTTT. Its translation is CASSYYRGTEAFF.

This clone occurred a few times. This chain joins TRBV6-5 and TRBJ2-7; 9 bases match TRBD1. This CDR3 is 13 amino acids long. CDR1 and CDR2 (germline): MNHEY, SVGAGI. The V and J ends lost 6 bases and 3 bases, in that order; junction bases with no gene match: 3. CDR3 loop: CASSRDRDYEQYF. CDR3 in DNA: TGTGCCAGCAGCCGGGACAGGGACTACGAGCAGTACTTC.

The chain joins TRBV25-1 to TRBJ2-7, with TRBD2 matching over 8 bases. Unmatched junction bases numbered 2, after V lost 1 base and J lost 3 bases. CDR3 length equals 14 residues. Looked up from germline, CDR1 is MGHDK and CDR2 is SYGVNS. Written as DNA, the CDR3 is TGTGCCAGCAGTGAATCGGGGGGGATCTACGAGCAGTACTTC. It is translated as CASSESGGIYEQYF.

The chain recombines TRBV27 with TRBJ2-5; 7 nucleotides line up with TRBD2. Germline values: CDR1 MNHEY, CDR2 SMNVEV (reference sequence). This CDR3 region has 15 residues. V dropped 3 bases and J dropped 1; count of bases not matched to a gene: 5. The CDR3, as DNA: TGTGCCAGCAGTTTTTGGGAGGGGACCCAAGAGACCCAGTACTTC. As protein: CASSFWEGTQETQYF.

V and J are TRBV4-1 and TRBJ2-1; 9 bases are a match to TRBD2. The V segment lost 0 bases and the J segment 5 bases; nucleotides outside the gene matches: 8. Germline CDR1 MGHRA, CDR2 YSYEKL. The CDR3 has 17 residues. The CDR3 is CASSQEGLAGVDNEQFF. The CDR3 nucleotides read TGCGCCAGCAGCCAAGAAGGGTTAGCGGGAGTGGACAATGAGCAGTTCTTC.

The chain links TRBV12-5 to TRBJ2-1; TRBD1 might be the D (5 bases). This CDR3 is built from 13 residues. The germline CDR1 and CDR2 sequences are LGHNT and FRNRAP. V was cut by 6 bases and J by 5 bases, with 11 bases left in between. CDR3 region: CASGGLVDNEQFF. For the CDR3, the DNA is TGTGCTAGTGGGGGGCTTGTGGACAATGAGCAGTTCTTC.

The chain uses TRBV9 and TRBJ2-7; 7 nucleotides agree with TRBD1. The trim removed 0 bases at V and 4 bases at J, leaving 4 bases unmatched. The CDR3 extends over 14 amino acids. Germline V gives CDR1 SGDLS, CDR2 YYNGEE. The CDR3 sequence is CASSVETGNYEQYF. In nucleotides, the CDR3 is TGTGCCAGCAGCGTAGAGACAGGGAATTACGAGCAGTACTTC.

The gene calls are TRBV18 and TRBJ2-7; weak D call: TRBD1 (6 bases). Germline V lookup: CDR1 KGHSH, CDR2 LQKENI. V lost 3 bases and J 2 bases, leaving 14 bases between the germline ends. The CDR3 loop spans 15 amino acids. The CDR3 is CASSPPGQGPYEQYF. The CDR3, as DNA: TGTGCCAGCTCACCTCCGGGCCAGGGGCCCTACGAGCAGTACTTC.

The chain has TRBV5-6 and TRBJ1-1; possibly TRBD1 for D (5 bases). Trimming pared 5 bases from V and 3 bases from J, leaving 11 bases between. The CDR3 has 13 residues. Germline CDR1 is SGHDT and CDR2 is YYEEEE. The CDR3 loop is CASSWGGDTEAFF. The DNA for the CDR3 is TGTGCCAGCAGTTGGGGGGGGGACACTGAAGCTTTCTTT.

The genes are TRBV5-4 and TRBJ1-6; D is perhaps TRBD1 (6 bases). From germline, CDR1 is SGHNT and CDR2 YYREEE (reference sequence). This CDR3 region has 14 residues. V was clipped by 4 bases and J by 6 bases, with 11 bases between them. CDR3 region: CASSVDRFNSPLHF. For the CDR3, the DNA is TGTGCCAGCAGCGTCGACAGGTTTAATTCACCCCTCCACTTT.

The chain has TRBV12-5 and TRBJ2-3, with D tentatively TRBD1 (6 bases). Germline CDR1 LGHNT, CDR2 FRNRAP. CDR3 size: 14 residues. Trimming cost V 7 bases and J 0 bases, with 11 bases left between them. In nucleotides, the CDR3 is TGTGCTAGTGCCCGGGACATCAGCACAGATACGCAGTATTTT. Translation gives CASARDISTDTQYF.

This clone has only a few counts. The rearrangement uses TRBV2 and TRBJ1-1, with a tentative D call TRBD1 (6 bases). CDR3 length: 14 amino acids. The germline V gene encodes CDR1 SNHLY and CDR2 FYNNEI. Between the trimmed V and J ends, which lost 4 bases and 3 bases, there was a span of 12 bases. The CDR3 DNA follows: TGTGCCAGCAGTGGGGTCAGGACAGACACTGAAGCTTTCTTT. This sequence encodes CASSGVRTDTEAFF.

The rearrangement links TRBV11-2 to TRBJ1-5; the D gene is possibly TRBD1 (5 bases). Trimming stripped 0 bases from V and 4 bases from J, with 13 bases between. Looked up from germline, CDR1 is SGHAT and CDR2 is FQNNGV. The CDR3 extends over 16 amino acids. The CDR3 DNA is TGTGCCAGCAGCTTAGATGTCGGGGGTGGGAATCAGCCCCAGCATTTT. The encoded protein is CASSLDVGGGNQPQHF. Variable domain in full (rest from reference TRBV11-2 and TRBJ1-5): EAGVAQSPRYKIIEKRQSVAFWCNPISGHATLYWYQQILGQGPKLLIQFQNNGVVDDSQLPKDRFSAERLKGVDSTLKIQPAKLEDSAVYLCASSLDVGGGNQPQHFGDGTRLSIL.

Note on this clone: Other DNA sequences in this specimen translate into the identical CDR3. The chain combines TRBV6-5 with TRBJ1-2; 7 nucleotides line up with TRBD1. Germline CDR1 is MNHEY and CDR2 is SVGAGI. V shed 2 bases and J 8 bases; nucleotides not matched to a gene: 11. The CDR3 loop spans 15 amino acids. The CDR3 bases are TGTGCCAGCAGTTACGAAAGGGGGCGCGGCTACGGCTACACCTTC. Its translation is CASSYERGRGYGYTF.

The genes are TRBV6-5 and TRBJ2-7; D uncertain. The CDR3 has 13 residues. Deletions cut 6 bases from V and 0 bases from J, with 9 bases between. Germline V lookup: CDR1 MNHEY, CDR2 SVGAGI. The CDR3 DNA sequence: TGTGCCAGCAGAAAGACACCCTCCTACGAGCAGTACTTC. This translates into CASRKTPSYEQYF.

V is TRBV6-1 and J is TRBJ1-6; no clear D. The germline gives CDR1 MNHNS, CDR2 SASEGT. The CDR3 spans 15 residues. The V end was cut by 7 bases, the J end by 9 bases, with 19 bases between. DNA of the CDR3: TGTGCCAGCACCCCCAGCGGCACAGTCTCTTCACCCCTCCACTTT. Its translation: CASTPSGTVSSPLHF.

The J gene is TRBJ2-5, the V gene TRBV4-3; 7 bases match TRBD1. The ends lost 0 bases at V and 4 bases at J; junction bases unmatched: 2. The CDR3 loop spans 14 amino acids. The germline V gene has CDR1 LGHNA and CDR2 YSLEER. The DNA of the CDR3 is TGCGCCAGCAGCCAAGATCGACAGGGAGAGACCCAGTACTTC. Encoded protein: CASSQDRQGETQYF.

This chain joins TRBV4-2 and TRBJ2-7; 8 positions agree with TRBD2. The germline CDR1 and CDR2 sequences are LGHNA and YNFKEQ. The CDR3 loop spans 17 amino acids. The junction had 7 bases not matched to a gene; V was cut back by 0 bases and J by 0 bases. As DNA, the CDR3 is TGTGCCAGCAGCCAAGAGATTCGGGGGGGACTCTCCTACGAGCAGTACTTC. Translated, it gives CASSQEIRGGLSYEQYF.

The chain's CDR3 is CASSFRSGLAGDTGELFF. The CDR3 DNA is TGTGCCAGCAGCTTCCGTAGTGGACTAGCGGGAGACACCGGGGAGCTGTTTTTT. The chain uses TRBV9 and TRBJ2-2; 13 nucleotides align to TRBD2. From germline, CDR1 is SGDLS and CDR2 YYNGEE. The ends lost 4 bases at V and 3 bases at J; junction bases unmatched: 9. The CDR3 covers 18 residues.

CDR3 residues: CASSAGTGSGNEQFF. The CDR3 nucleotides are TGTGCCAGCAGCGCAGGGACAGGTTCGGGCAATGAGCAGTTCTTC. V and J are TRBV7-7 and TRBJ2-1, with 8 positions matching TRBD1. Trimming cost V 5 bases and J 6 bases; bases outside gene matches: 9. The CDR3 consists of 15 residues. Germline V gene sequence: CDR1 SSHAT, CDR2 FNYEAQ (reference sequence).